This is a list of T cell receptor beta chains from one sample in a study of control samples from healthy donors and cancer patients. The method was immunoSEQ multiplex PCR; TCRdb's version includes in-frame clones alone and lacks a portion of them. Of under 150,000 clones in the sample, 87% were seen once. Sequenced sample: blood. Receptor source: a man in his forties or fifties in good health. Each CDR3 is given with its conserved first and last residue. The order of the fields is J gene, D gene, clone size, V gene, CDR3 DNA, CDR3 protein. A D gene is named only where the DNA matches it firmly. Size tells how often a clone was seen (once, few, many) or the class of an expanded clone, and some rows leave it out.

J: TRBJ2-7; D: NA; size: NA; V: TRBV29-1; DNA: TGTAGCGGCCTCGGTAGGGACTCCTACGAGCAGTACTTC; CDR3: CSGLGRDSYEQYF
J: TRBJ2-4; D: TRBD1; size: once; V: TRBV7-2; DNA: TGTGCCAGCAGCTTATTGGGGACAGGGTTGGACATTCAGTACTTC; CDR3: CASSLLGTGLDIQYF
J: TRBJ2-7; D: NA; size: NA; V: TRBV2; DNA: TGTGCCAGCGCGGACTTGTGGGAGCAGTACTTC; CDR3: CASADLWEQYF
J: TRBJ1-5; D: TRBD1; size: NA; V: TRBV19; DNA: TGTGCCAGTAAGGGGGGACAGGGGGCGGGTAATCAGCCCCAGCATTTT; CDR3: CASKGGQGAGNQPQHF
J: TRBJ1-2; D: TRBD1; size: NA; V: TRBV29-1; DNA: TGCAGCGTTGTCGGACAGGGAATTTCTAACGGCTACACCTTC; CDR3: CSVVGQGISNGYTF
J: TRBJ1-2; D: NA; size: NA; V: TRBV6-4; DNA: TGTGCCAGCAGTGACATAGCCGGGGACCACTATGGCTACACCTTC; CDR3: CASSDIAGDHYGYTF
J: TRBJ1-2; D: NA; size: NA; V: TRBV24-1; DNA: TGTGCCACCAGTGATTACGGCAGGGGAGATGGCTACACCTTC; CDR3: CATSDYGRGDGYTF
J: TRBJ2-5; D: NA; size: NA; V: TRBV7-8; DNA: TGTGCCAGCAGCGAGACAGAGACCCAGTACTTC; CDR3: CASSETETQYF
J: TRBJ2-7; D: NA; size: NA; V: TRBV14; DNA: TGTGCCAGCAGCCAAGCTTTCCGTCAGGGAAGTAGAGACGAGCAGTACTTC; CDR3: CASSQAFRQGSRDEQYF
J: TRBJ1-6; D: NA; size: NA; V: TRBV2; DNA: TGTGCCAGCAGTCCAAGCCCGAATTCACCCCTCCACTTT; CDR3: CASSPSPNSPLHF
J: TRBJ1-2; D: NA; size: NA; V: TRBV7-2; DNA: TGTGCCAGCAGCGGGGAGTTCTATGGCTACACCTTC; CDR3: CASSGEFYGYTF
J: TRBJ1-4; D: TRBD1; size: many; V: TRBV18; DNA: TGTGCCAGCTCACCACCGCGGGGACAGGGTCGTGAAAAACTGTTTTTT; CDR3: CASSPPRGQGREKLFF
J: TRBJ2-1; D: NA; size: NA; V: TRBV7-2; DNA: TGTGCCAGCAGCTTAACCAGGACAGTTCCTCCCTACAATGAGCAGTTCTTC; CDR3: CASSLTRTVPPYNEQFF
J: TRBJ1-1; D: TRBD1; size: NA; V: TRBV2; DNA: TGTGCCAGCAGTGAATATGGGACAGGGGGGGTTTACGAAGCTTTCTTT; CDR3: CASSEYGTGGVYEAFF
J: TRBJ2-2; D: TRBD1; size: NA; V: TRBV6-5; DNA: TGTGCCAGCGACAGGGGTCTTAGCACCGGGGAGCTGTTTTTT; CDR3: CASDRGLSTGELFF
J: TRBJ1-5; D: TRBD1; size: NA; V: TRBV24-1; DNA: TGTGTCACCAGTGATCCCAGACAGGGGGATCAGCCCCAGCATTTT; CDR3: CVTSDPRQGDQPQHF
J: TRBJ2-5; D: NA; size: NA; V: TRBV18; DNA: TGTGCCAGCTCATCCCCGGGCCGCCGTCGGGAGACCCAGTACTTC; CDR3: CASSSPGRRRETQYF
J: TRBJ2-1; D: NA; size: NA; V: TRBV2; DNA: TGTGCCACCCGAAGGTCGGTCAACTACTACAATGAGCAGTTCTTC; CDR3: CATRRSVNYYNEQFF
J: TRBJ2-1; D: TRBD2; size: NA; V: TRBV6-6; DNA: TGTGCCAGCAGTCGAAAACTAGCGGGGGATTCCCCCTACTTCGAGCAGTTCTTC; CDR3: CASSRKLAGDSPYFEQFF
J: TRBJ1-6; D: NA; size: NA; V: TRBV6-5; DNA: TGTGCCAGCAGTCCCAATGGTCAGGGAAATTCACCCCTCCACTTT; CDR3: CASSPNGQGNSPLHF
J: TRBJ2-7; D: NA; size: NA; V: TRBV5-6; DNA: TGTGCCAGCAGCTCCGGTCTGGTGGGCGAGCAGTACTTC; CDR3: CASSSGLVGEQYF
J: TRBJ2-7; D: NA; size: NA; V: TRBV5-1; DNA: TGCGCCAGCAGCTTGGTCGGGGGGCCCCTTGCCGAGCAGTACTTC; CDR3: CASSLVGGPLAEQYF
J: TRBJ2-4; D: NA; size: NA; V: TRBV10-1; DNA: TGCGCCATTCCAAGGGGACCCAAAAACATTCAGTACTTC; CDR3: CAIPRGPKNIQYF
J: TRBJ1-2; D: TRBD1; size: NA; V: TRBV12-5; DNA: TGTGCTAGTGGTTTGGTAACAGGGGGCGCCTATGGCTACACCTTC; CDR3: CASGLVTGGAYGYTF
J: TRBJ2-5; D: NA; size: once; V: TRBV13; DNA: TGTGCCAGCAGCTTAGCCCAGACGACCCAGTACTTC; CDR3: CASSLAQTTQYF
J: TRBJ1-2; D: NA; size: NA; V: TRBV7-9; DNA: TGTGCCAGCAGCTCGAAGGGGGATTGGTATGGCTACACCTTC; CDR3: CASSSKGDWYGYTF
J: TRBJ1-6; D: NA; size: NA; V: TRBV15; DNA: TGTGCCACCAGCAGAGCTGGGTTTGGTTCACCCCTCCACTTT; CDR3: CATSRAGFGSPLHF
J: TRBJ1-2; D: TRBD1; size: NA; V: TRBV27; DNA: TGTGCCAGCAGAGCGGTGGGGACAGGGCTCCTGTATGGCTACACCTTC; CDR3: CASRAVGTGLLYGYTF
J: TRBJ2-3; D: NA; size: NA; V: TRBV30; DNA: TGTGCCTGGTCTAGGGCAGATACGCAGTATTTT; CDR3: CAWSRADTQYF